Below, 4 T cell receptor beta chains from the same sample are listed, as sequenced in a study of T cell responses to AZD1222 COVID-19 vaccine. Measured with immunoSEQ multiplex PCR; TCRdb has only the in-frame clones, and not every one. This table holds over 85,000 clones, around 87% found once. Specimen: peripheral blood, collected on day 0 of AZD1222 vaccination. The receptor source for this set is an adult in good health.

The chain links TRBV18 to TRBJ1-4; D is uncertain. Trimming removed 5 bases at V and 0 bases at J, with 10 bases between. Per the germline V gene, CDR1 is KGHSH and CDR2 is LQKENI. This CDR3 is built from 15 residues. The chain's CDR3 is CASSVGKSTNEKLFF. The CDR3 DNA is TGTGCCAGCTCAGTGGGGAAATCAACTAATGAAAAACTGTTTTTT.

The CDR3 sequence is CASSIGHGYTF. In DNA, the CDR3 is TGTGCCAGTAGTATCGGGCATGGCTACACCTTC. The chain carries TRBV19 and TRBJ1-2; D remains unclear. Germline CDR1 reads LNHDA; CDR2 reads SQIVND (reference sequence). This CDR3 is 11 amino acids long. With 3 bases removed from V and 6 bases from J, the gap between germline ends came to 5 bases.

Written as DNA, the CDR3 is TGTGCCAGCAGCCCTGAGGGGACTCAGCCCCAGCATTTT. Encoded protein: CASSPEGTQPQHF. V gene TRBV27 combines with J gene TRBJ1-5; a weak D match, TRBD1 (5 bases). Trimming removed 6 bases from V and 6 bases from J, with 12 bases in between. Germline loops: CDR1 MNHEY, CDR2 SMNVEV (reference sequence). The CDR3 loop spans 13 amino acids.

V gene TRBV11-3 combines with J gene TRBJ2-2, with D possibly TRBD2 on 6 matching bases. Germline CDR1 reads SGHNT; CDR2 reads YENEEA. V lost 2 bases and J 4 bases, leaving 17 bases between the germline ends. This CDR3 is 17 amino acids long. CDR3 sequence reads: CASSLFFGGKSTGELFF. CDR3 coding DNA: TGTGCCAGCAGCTTATTTTTTGGGGGGAAGAGCACCGGGGAGCTGTTTTTT. The full variable domain, completed using reference TRBV11-3 and TRBJ2-2, is EAGVVQSPRYKIIEKKQPVAFWCNPISGHNTLYWYLQNLGQGPELLIRYENEEAVDDSQLPKDRFSAERLKGVDSTLKIQPAELGDSAVYLCASSLFFGGKSTGELFFGEGSRLTVL.